One and the same sample provided the 8 T cell receptor beta chains below, sequenced in a study of cytomegalovirus exposure and HLA in healthy donors. Use of 60 Vbeta and 13 Jbeta primers characterized the PCR. Profiling relied on immunoSEQ multiplex PCR, and the TCRdb table lists in-frame clones only, not all of them. The sample shows roughly 190,000 clones, approximately 78% of them seen only once. The sample was PBMCs. The receptor set was obtained from a young woman in good health and CMV-seronegative.

The chain is built from TRBV15 and TRBJ1-2; D might be TRBD1 (6 bases). The CDR3 sequence is 13 residues long. Trimming stripped 6 bases from V and 5 bases from J, with 13 bases between. Germline V gives CDR1 LNHNV, CDR2 YYDKDF (reference sequence). The CDR3 sequence: CATSSQGRYGYTF. DNA of the CDR3: TGTGCCACCAGTTCACAGGGAAGGTATGGCTACACCTTC.

The rearrangement links TRBV7-9 to TRBJ2-7; perhaps TRBD1 as D (6 bases). Trimming removed 8 bases from V and 4 bases from J, with 9 bases in between. Germline-derived CDR1 and CDR2 are SEHNR and FQNEAQ (reference sequence). The CDR3 is made up of 11 amino acids. DNA of the CDR3: TGTGCCAGCGTCAGGGGTTACGAGCAGTACTTC. Residues: CASVRGYEQYF.

This sequence joins TRBV27 and TRBJ2-5, with TRBD2 as a possible D gene (5 bases). This CDR3 is 14 amino acids long. The V gene's germline CDR1 is MNHEY and CDR2 SMNVEV (reference sequence). The V end was cut by 3 bases, the J end by 2 bases, with 10 bases between. CDR3 DNA sequence: TGTGCCAGCAGTTTCAACGGGGAGCAAGAGACCCAGTACTTC. This sequence encodes CASSFNGEQETQYF.

The gene calls are TRBV5-1 and TRBJ2-1, with TRBD2 identical over 12 bases. From germline, CDR1 is SGHRS and CDR2 YFSETQ. Trimming took 3 bases from V and 5 from J; bases not matched to a gene: 6. The CDR3 length is 16 residues. The DNA for the CDR3 is TGCGCCAGCAGCTCCGGGACTAGCGGGCCTAACAATGAGCAGTTCTTC. This gives the protein CASSSGTSGPNNEQFF.

The genes are TRBV29-1 and TRBJ2-1, with TRBD1 matching 8 bases. CDR3 size: 15 residues. Germline-derived CDR1 and CDR2 are SQVTM and ANQGSEA. J lost 0 bases, V lost 4 bases, and 5 bases had no gene match. As DNA, the CDR3 is TGCAGCGTTGCCTCCGGGACAGGCTCCTACAATGAGCAGTTCTTC. It codes for CSVASGTGSYNEQFF.

This sequence joins TRBV13 and TRBJ1-1; D gene uncertain. The V and J ends lost 5 bases and 6 bases respectively, with 13 bases between them. Germline CDR1 is PRHDT and CDR2 is FYEKMQ (reference sequence). This CDR3 has 13 amino acids. CDR3 coding DNA: TGTGCCAGCAGCCTTGGCTGGGGAGCTGAAGCTTTCTTT. It is translated as CASSLGWGAEAFF. The full variable domain, in which reference TRBV13 and TRBJ1-1 provide the parts outside the CDR3, is AAGVIQSPRHLIKEKRETATLKCYPIPRHDTVYWYQQGPGQDPQFLISFYEKMQSDKGSIPDRFSAQQFSDYHSELNMSSLELGDSALYFCASSLGWGAEAFFGQGTRLTVV.

This clone has only one observation. The chain couples TRBV4-2 to TRBJ2-1; 8 positions match TRBD2. The V gene's germline CDR1 is LGHNA and CDR2 YNFKEQ. The CDR3 spans 15 residues. Trimming cost V 2 bases and J 9 bases; bases outside gene matches: 9. The CDR3 sequence is CASSQFTGTRIEQFF. The DNA for the CDR3 is TGTGCCAGCAGCCAATTTACCGGGACTAGGATTGAGCAGTTCTTC.

In this sample, this clone turned up once. This sequence joins TRBV27 and TRBJ1-2; no firm D call. The CDR3 is 12 amino acids. Germline lookup yields CDR1 MNHEY and CDR2 SMNVEV (reference sequence). V dropped 10 bases and J dropped 7 bases, with 16 bases sitting between them. This CDR3 is CATGGDWGGYTF. DNA for the CDR3: TGTGCCACGGGAGGAGACTGGGGTGGCTACACCTTC.